This T cell receptor beta chain was recovered during a study of shared T cell receptors in the human thymus. The method was immunoSEQ multiplex PCR; TCRdb's version includes in-frame clones alone and lacks a portion of them. The table shows roughly 550,000 clones, with about 80% occurring only once. Per germline, CDR1 WNHNN and CDR2 SYGVQD (reference sequence). This CDR3 is 16 amino acids long. The junction had 3 bases not matched to a gene; V was cut back by 0 bases and J by 6 bases. The same sample was also used in a study of human thymus T cells. That study adds: Thymic material originated from resections removed in the course of corrective heart surgery.

The TCR sequence derives from a boy less than two years old with a congenital heart defect. This chain joins TRBV10-1 and TRBJ2-1; 12 bases align to TRBD1. The sequenced material came from thymocytes. CDR3 sequence reads: CASSESGTGGPNEQFF. The CDR3 DNA is TGCGCCAGCAGTGAGTCAGGGACAGGGGGCCCCAATGAGCAGTTCTTC.